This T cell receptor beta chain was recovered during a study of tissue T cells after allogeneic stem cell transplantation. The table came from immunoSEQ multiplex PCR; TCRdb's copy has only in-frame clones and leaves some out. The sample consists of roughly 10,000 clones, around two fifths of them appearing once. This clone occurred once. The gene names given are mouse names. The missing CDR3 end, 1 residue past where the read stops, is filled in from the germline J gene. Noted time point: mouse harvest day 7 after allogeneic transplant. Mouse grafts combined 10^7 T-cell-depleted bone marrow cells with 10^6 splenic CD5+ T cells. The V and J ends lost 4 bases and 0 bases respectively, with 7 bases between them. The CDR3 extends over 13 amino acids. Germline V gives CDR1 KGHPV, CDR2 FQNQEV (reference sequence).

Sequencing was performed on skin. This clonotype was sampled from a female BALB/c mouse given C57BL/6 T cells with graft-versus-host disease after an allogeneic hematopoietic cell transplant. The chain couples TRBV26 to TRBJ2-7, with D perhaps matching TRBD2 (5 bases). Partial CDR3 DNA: TGTGCCAGCAGTCAGTGGGGCTCCTATGAACAGTAC. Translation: CASSQWGSYEQY. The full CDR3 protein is CASSQWGSYEQYF.